This T cell receptor beta chain is drawn from a study of chemoradiotherapy in HPV16-positive cancers. Produced via immunoSEQ multiplex PCR; TCRdb's table is partial and in-frame only. The sample lists roughly 11,000 clones; roughly 82% were seen once. The CDR3 is 16 amino acids. The germline gives CDR1 KGHSH, CDR2 LQKENI. The V and J ends lost 4 bases and 3 bases respectively, with 13 bases between them. This chain connects TRBV18 to TRBJ2-6, with a possible D match to TRBD1 (5 bases). This TCR was sampled from a human donor with HPV-associated anogenital cancer. The sample was taken from a patient who underwent chemoradiotherapy. CDR3 sequence (DNA): TGTGCCAGCTCACTCAACCGACAGATTGGGGCCAACGTCCTGACTTTC. Amino acids: CASSLNRQIGANVLTF.